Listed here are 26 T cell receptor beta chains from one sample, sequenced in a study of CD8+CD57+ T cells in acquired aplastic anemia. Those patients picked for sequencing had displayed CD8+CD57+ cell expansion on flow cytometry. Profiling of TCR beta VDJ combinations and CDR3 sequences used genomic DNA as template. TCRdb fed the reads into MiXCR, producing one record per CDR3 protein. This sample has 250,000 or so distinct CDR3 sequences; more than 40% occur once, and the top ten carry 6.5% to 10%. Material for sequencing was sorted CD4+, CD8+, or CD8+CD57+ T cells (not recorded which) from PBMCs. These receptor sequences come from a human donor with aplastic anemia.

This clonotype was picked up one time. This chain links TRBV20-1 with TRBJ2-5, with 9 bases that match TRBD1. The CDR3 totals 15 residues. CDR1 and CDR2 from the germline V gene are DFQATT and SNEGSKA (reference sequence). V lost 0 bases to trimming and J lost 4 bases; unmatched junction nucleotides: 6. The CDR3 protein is CSARDGDRELETQYF. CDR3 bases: TGCAGTGCTAGAGATGGGGACAGGGAGTTAGAGACCCAGTACTTC.

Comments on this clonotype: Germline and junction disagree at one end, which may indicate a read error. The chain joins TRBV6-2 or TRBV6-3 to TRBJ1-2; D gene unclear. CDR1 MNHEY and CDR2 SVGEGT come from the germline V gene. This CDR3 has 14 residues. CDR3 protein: CAISESKSNYGYTF. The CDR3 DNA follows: TGTGCCATCAGTGAGTCGAAGTCTAACTATGGCTACACCTTC.

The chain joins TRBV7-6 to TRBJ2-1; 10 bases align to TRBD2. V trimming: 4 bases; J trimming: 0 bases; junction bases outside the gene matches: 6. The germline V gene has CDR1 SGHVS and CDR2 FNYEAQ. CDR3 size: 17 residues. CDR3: CASSSLAGAFSYNEQFF. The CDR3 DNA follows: TGTGCCAGCAGCTCCCTAGCGGGGGCCTTCTCCTACAATGAGCAGTTCTTC. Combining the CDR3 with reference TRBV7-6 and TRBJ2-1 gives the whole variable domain GAGVSQSPRYKVTKRGQDVALRCDPISGHVSLYWYRQALGQGPEFLTYFNYEAQQDKSGLPNDRFSAERPEGSISTLTIQRTEQRDSAMYRCASSSLAGAFSYNEQFFGPGTRLTVL.

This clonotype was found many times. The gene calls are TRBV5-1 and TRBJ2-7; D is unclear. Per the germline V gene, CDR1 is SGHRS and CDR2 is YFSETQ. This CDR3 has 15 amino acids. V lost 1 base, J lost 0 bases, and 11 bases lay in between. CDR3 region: CASSLWSESSYEQYF. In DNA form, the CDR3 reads TGCGCCAGCAGCTTGTGGTCTGAAAGCTCCTACGAGCAGTACTTC.

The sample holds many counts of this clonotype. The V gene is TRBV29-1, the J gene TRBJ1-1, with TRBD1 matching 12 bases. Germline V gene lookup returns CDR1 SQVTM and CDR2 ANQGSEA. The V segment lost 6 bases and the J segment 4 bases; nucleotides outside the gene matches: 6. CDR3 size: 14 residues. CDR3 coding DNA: TGCAGCGTCCGGGACAGGGGGCGCGGCACTGAAGCTTTCTTT. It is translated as CSVRDRGRGTEAFF.

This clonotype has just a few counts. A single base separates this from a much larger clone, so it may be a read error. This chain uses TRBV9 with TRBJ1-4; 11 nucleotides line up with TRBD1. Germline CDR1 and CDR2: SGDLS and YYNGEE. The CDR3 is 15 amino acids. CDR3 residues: CASSVEGTGGEKLLF. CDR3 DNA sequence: TGTGCCAGCAGCGTAGAGGGGACAGGGGGTGAAAAACTGCTTTTT.

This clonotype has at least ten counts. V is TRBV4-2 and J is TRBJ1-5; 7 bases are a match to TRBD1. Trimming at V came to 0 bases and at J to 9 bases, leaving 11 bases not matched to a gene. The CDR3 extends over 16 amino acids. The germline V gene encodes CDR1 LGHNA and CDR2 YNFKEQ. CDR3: CASSQDSGTASRPQHF. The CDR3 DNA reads TGTGCCAGCAGCCAAGATAGCGGGACAGCCTCTAGGCCCCAGCATTTT.

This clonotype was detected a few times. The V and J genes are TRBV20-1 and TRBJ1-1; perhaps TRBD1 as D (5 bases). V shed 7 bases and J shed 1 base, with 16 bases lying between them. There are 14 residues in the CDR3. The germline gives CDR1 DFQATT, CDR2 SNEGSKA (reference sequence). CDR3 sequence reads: CSETGTGRNTEAFF. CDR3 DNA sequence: TGCAGTGAAACGGGTACGGGACGGAACACTGAAGCTTTCTTT.

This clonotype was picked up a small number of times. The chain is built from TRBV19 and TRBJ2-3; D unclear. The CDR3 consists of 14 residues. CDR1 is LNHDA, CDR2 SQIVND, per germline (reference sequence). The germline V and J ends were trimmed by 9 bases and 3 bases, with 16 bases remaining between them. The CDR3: CASSPERFTDTQYF. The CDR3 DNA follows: TGTGCCAGCAGCCCCGAACGGTTTACAGATACGCAGTATTTT.

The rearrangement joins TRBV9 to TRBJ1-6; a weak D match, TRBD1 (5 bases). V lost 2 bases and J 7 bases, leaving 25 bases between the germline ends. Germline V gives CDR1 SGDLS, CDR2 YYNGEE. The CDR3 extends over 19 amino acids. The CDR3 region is CASSVGATTSGRGNSPLHF. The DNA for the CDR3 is TGTGCCAGCAGCGTCGGGGCCACGACTAGCGGGAGGGGCAATTCACCCCTCCACTTT.

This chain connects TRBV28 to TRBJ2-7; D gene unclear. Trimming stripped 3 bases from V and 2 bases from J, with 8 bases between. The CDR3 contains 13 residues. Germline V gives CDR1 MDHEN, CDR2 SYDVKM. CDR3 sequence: CASSFFETYEQYF. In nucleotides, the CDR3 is TGTGCCAGCAGTTTTTTCGAGACCTACGAGCAGTACTTC.

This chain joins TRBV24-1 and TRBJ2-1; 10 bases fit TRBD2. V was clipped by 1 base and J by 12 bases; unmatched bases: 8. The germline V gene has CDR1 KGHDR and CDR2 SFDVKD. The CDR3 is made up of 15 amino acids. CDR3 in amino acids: CATSDFSGRSNLQFF. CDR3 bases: TGTGCCACCAGTGATTTTAGCGGGAGGAGTAATTTGCAGTTCTTC.

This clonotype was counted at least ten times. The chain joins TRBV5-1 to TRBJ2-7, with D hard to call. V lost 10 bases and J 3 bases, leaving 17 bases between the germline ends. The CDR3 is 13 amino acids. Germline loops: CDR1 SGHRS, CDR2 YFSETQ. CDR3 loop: CARGPQRIYEQYF. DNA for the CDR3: TGCGCCCGTGGACCCCAAAGGATCTACGAGCAGTACTTC.

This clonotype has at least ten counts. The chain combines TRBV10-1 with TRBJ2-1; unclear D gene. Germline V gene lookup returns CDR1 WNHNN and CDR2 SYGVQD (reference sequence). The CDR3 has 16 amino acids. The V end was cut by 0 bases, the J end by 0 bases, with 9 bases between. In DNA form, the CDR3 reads TGCGCCAGCAGTGAGTCGAGGCTGAGCTCCTACAATGAGCAGTTCTTC. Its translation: CASSESRLSSYNEQFF.

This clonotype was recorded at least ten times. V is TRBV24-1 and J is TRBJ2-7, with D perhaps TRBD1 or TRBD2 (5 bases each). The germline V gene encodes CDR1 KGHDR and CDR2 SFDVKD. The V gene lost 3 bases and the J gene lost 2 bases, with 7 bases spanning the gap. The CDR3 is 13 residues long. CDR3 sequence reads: CATSDGTTYEQYF. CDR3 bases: TGTGCCACCAGTGATGGGACCACCTACGAGCAGTACTTC.

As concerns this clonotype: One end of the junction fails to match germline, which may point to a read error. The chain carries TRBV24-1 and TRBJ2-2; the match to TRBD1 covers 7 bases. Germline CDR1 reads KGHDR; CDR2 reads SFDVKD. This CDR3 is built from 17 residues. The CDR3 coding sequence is TGTGCCACCAGTGATGGACAGGTAACTACGAATACCGGGGAGCTGTTTTTT. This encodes CATSDGQVTTNTGELFF.

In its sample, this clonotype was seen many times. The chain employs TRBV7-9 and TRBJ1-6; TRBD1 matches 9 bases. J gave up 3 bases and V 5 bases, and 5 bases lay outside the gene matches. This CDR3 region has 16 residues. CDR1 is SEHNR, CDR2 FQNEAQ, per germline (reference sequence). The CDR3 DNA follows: TGTGCCAGCAGCCAACAGGGGGCTAACTATAATTCACCCCTCCACTTT. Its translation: CASSQQGANYNSPLHF.

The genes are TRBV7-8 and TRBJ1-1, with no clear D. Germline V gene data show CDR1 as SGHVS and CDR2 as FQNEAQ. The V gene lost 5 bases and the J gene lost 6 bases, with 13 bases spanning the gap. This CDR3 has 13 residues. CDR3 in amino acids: CASSPDPGAEAFF. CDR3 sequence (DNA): TGTGCCAGCAGCCCCGACCCCGGGGCTGAAGCTTTCTTT. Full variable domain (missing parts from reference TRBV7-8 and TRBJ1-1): GAGVSQSPRYKVAKRGQDVALRCDPISGHVSLFWYQQALGQGPEFLTYFQNEAQLDKSGLPSDRFFAERPEGSVSTLKIQRTQQEDSAVYLCASSPDPGAEAFFGQGTRLTVV.

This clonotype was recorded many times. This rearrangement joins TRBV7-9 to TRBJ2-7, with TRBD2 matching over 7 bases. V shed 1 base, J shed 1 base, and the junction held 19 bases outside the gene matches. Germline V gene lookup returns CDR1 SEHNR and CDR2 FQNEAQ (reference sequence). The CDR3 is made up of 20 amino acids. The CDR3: CASSLGVISSDGGSSYEQYF. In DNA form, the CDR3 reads TGTGCCAGCAGCTTAGGGGTAATTTCTTCTGATGGCGGGAGTTCCTACGAGCAGTACTTC.

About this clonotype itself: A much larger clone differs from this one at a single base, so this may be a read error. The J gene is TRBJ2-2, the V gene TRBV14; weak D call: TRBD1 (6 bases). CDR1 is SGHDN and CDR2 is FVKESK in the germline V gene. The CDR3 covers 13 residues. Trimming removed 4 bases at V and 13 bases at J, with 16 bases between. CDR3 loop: CASSLGAVTGLFF. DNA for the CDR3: TGTGCCAGCAGCCTAGGAGCCGTGACAGGGCTGTTTTTT.

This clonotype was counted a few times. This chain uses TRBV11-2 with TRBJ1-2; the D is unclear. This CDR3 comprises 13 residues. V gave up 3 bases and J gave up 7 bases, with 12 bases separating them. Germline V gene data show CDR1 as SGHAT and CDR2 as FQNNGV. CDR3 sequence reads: CASSLAGYPGYTF. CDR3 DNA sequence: TGTGCCAGCAGCTTGGCAGGTTATCCTGGCTACACCTTC.

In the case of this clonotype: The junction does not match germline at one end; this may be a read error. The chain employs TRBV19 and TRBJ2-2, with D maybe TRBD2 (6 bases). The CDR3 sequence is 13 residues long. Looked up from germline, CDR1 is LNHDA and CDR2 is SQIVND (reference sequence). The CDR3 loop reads CASSARDAGGLFF. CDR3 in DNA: TGTGCCAGTAGTGCACGGGACGCCGGGGGGCTGTTTTTT. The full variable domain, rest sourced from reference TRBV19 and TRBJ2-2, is DGGITQSPKYLFRKEGQNVTLSCEQNLNHDAMYWYRQDPGQGLRLIYYSQIVNDFQKGDIAEGYSVSREKKESFPLTVTSAQKNPTAFYLCASSARDAGGLFFGEGSRLTVL.

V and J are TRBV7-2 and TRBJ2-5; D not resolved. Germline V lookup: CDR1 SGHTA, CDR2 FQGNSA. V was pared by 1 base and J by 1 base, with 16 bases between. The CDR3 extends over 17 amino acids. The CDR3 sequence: CASSLEGRLALQETQYF. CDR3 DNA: TGTGCCAGCAGCTTAGAGGGTCGACTTGCCCTCCAAGAGACCCAGTACTTC. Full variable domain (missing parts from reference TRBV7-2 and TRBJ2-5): GAGVSQSPSNKVTEKGKDVELRCDPISGHTALYWYRQSLGQGLEFLIYFQGNSAPDKSGLPSDRFSAERTGGSVSTLTIQRTQQEDSAVYLCASSLEGRLALQETQYFGPGTRLLVL.

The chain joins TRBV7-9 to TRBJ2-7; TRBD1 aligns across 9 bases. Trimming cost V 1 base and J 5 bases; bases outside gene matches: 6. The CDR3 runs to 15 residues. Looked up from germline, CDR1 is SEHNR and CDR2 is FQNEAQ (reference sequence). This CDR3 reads CASSLDRDRVDEQYF. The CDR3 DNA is TGTGCCAGCAGCTTAGATCGGGACAGGGTAGACGAGCAGTACTTC.

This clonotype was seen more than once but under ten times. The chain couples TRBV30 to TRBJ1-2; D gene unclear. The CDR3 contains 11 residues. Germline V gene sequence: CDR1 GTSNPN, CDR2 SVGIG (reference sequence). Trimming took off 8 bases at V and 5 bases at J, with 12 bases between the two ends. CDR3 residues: CASPRGYGYTF. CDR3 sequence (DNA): TGTGCCAGCCCCCGGGGTTATGGCTACACCTTC.

CDR3 bases: TGTGCCAGCAGCTTAGATAGGGGGAGACGGCCCTACGAGCAGTACTTC. It encodes CASSLDRGRRPYEQYF. The rearrangement uses TRBV11-3 and TRBJ2-7; perhaps TRBD1 as D (6 bases). This CDR3 spans 16 amino acids. V lost 0 bases and J lost 2, with 14 bases in between. Germline V gene sequence: CDR1 SGHNT, CDR2 YENEEA.